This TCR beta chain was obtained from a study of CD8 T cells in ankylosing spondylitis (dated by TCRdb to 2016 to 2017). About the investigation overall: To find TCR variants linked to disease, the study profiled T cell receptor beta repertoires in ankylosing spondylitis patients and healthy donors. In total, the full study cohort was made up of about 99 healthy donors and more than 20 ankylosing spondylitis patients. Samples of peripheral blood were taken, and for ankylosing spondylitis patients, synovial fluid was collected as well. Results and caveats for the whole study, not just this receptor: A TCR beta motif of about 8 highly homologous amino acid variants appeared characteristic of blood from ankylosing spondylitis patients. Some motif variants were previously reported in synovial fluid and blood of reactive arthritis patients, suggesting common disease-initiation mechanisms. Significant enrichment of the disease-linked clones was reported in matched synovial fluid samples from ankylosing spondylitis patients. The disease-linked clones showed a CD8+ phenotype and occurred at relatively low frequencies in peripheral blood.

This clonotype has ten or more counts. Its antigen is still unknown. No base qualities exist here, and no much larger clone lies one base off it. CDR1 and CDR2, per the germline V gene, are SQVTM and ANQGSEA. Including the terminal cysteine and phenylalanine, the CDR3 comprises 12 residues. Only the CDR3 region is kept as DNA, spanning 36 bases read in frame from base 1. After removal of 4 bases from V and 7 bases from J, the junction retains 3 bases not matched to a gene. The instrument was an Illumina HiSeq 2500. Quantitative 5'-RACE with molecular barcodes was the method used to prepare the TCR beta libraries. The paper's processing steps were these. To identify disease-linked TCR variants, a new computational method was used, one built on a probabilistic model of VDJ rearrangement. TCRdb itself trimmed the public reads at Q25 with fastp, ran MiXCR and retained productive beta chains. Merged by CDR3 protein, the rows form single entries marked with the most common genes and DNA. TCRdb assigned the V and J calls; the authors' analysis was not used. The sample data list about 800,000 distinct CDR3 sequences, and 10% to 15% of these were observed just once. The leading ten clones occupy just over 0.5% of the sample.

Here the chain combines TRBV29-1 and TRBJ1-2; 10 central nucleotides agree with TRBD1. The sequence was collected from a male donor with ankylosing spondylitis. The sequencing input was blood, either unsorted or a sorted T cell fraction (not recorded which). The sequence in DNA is TGCAGCGTTGCGGACAGGGGGGTTGGCTACACCTTC. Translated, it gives CSVADRGVGYTF.